Following are 23 T cell receptor beta chains from one sample sequenced in a study of CD8 T cells in ankylosing spondylitis. TCRdb passed the 5' RACE reads through MiXCR, listing each CDR3 protein once. The repertoire includes 200,000 or so distinct CDR3 sequences, over 10% of them detected once, and roughly 9.6% sits in the top ten. Sequenced material: blood, either unsorted or a sorted T cell fraction (not recorded which). The receptors stem from a female donor with ankylosing spondylitis or in good health (not recorded which).

The chain is built from TRBV12-3 or TRBV12-4 and TRBJ2-7; 8 nucleotides agree with TRBD1. The CDR3 consists of 14 residues. Trimming at V came to 5 bases and at J to 6 bases, leaving 9 bases not matched to a gene. The CDR3 is CASSPTTGEVEQYF. The CDR3 DNA reads as TGTGCCAGCAGTCCCACGACAGGGGAAGTCGAGCAGTACTTC.

The table lists this clonotype with many counts. The chain recombines TRBV7-2 with TRBJ2-5; D call uncertain. The CDR3 sequence is 15 residues long. From germline, CDR1 is SGHTA and CDR2 FQGNSA. V was pared by 1 base and J by 5 bases, with 14 bases between. CDR3 sequence reads: CASSLGSRHSETQYF. In nucleotides, the CDR3 is TGTGCCAGCAGCTTAGGGTCTAGGCACAGCGAGACCCAGTACTTC.

At least ten counts were recorded for this clonotype. At one boundary the junction diverges from the germline segment, which might be a read error. This chain uses TRBV4-3 with TRBJ1-1, with a possible D match to TRBD1 (5 bases). The germline CDR1 and CDR2 sequences are LGHNA and YSLEER. This CDR3 has 15 amino acids. Here the CDR3 reads CASSQGRREKVAEAF. In DNA, the CDR3 is TGCGCCAGCAGCCAAGGGCGCAGGGAGAAAGTCGCTGAAGCTTTT.

V usage is TRBV5-1 and J usage is TRBJ1-2; 8 bases are shared with TRBD1. From germline, CDR1 is SGHRS and CDR2 YFSETQ. The V segment lost 4 bases and the J segment 8 bases; nucleotides outside the gene matches: 4. CDR3 size: 12 residues. The CDR3 DNA reads TGCGCCAGCAGCGAGACAGGGGACGGCTACACCTTC. Protein sequence: CASSETGDGYTF. The variable domain in full, with the rest retrieved from reference TRBV5-1 and TRBJ1-2, is KAGVTQTPRYLIKTRGQQVTLSCSPISGHRSVSWYQQTPGQGLQFLFEYFSETQRNKGNFPGRFSGRQFSNSRSEMNVSTLELGDSALYLCASSETGDGYTFGSGTRLTVV.

This clonotype was seen ten or more times. The chain is built from TRBV4-2 and TRBJ2-6; D unclear. CDR3 length: 17 amino acids. Trimming took 5 bases from V and 1 from J, leaving 15 bases between them. The germline CDR1 and CDR2 sequences are LGHNA and YNFKEQ. Here the CDR3 DNA reads TGTGCCAGCAGCGAAGTCCATGATAGTTCTGGGGCCAACGTCCTGACTTTC. This codes for CASSEVHDSSGANVLTF.

To note about this clonotype: One base away lies a much larger clone, so this may be a sequencing read error. The chain employs TRBV5-1 and TRBJ1-1, with a tentative D call TRBD1 (6 bases). The length of the CDR3 is 14 residues. Germline CDR1 is SGHRS and CDR2 is YFSETQ. CDR3 amino acids: CVSSYEIGGTEAFF. In nucleotides, the CDR3 is TGCGTCAGCAGTTACGAGATAGGGGGCACTGAAGCTTTCTTT.

This clonotype was seen many times. This chain connects TRBV5-1 to TRBJ2-1; D is possibly TRBD2 (5 bases). The CDR3 extends over 15 amino acids. Per germline, CDR1 SGHRS and CDR2 YFSETQ. V lost 3 bases and J lost 4, with 14 bases in between. CDR3 coding DNA: TGCGCCAGCAGCTCGGCGAGGACTGCGTACAATGAGCAGTTCTTC. Encoded protein: CASSSARTAYNEQFF. Variable domain in full (rest from reference TRBV5-1 and TRBJ2-1): KAGVTQTPRYLIKTRGQQVTLSCSPISGHRSVSWYQQTPGQGLQFLFEYFSETQRNKGNFPGRFSGRQFSNSRSEMNVSTLELGDSALYLCASSSARTAYNEQFFGPGTRLTVL.

This clonotype appeared many times. The chain couples TRBV20-1 to TRBJ2-7; 9 bases fit TRBD2. The CDR3 covers 12 residues. Germline CDR1 reads DFQATT; CDR2 reads SNEGSKA (reference sequence). The V and J ends lost 3 bases and 6 bases, in that order; junction bases with no gene match: 3. Here the CDR3 DNA reads TGCAGTGCTAGGCTAGCGGGAATCGAGCAGTACTTC. Amino acid sequence: CSARLAGIEQYF.

This clonotype was picked up many times. The chain joins TRBV9 to TRBJ2-4; 13 nucleotides agree with TRBD2. V shed 4 bases, J shed 2 bases, and the junction held 9 bases outside the gene matches. The CDR3 sequence is 18 residues long. CDR1 SGDLS and CDR2 YYNGEE come from the germline V gene. CDR3 DNA sequence: TGTGCCAGCAGCCGGAAACTTGGGACTAGCGGGACCAAAAACATTCAGTACTTC. Translating it yields CASSRKLGTSGTKNIQYF.

This clonotype was counted ten times or more. J is TRBJ2-7 and V is TRBV12-3 or TRBV12-4; D is possibly TRBD1 (6 bases). The CDR3 runs to 15 residues. Between the trimmed V and J ends, which lost 6 bases and 2 bases, there was a span of 17 bases. The CDR3 is CASSPPGQHPYEQYF. The DNA for the CDR3 is TGTGCCAGCAGCCCACCCGGACAGCATCCCTACGAGCAGTACTTC.

The chain links TRBV12-3 or TRBV12-4 to TRBJ2-7; no reliable D call. The V gene lost 10 bases and the J gene lost 1 base, with 14 bases spanning the gap. CDR3 length: 13 residues. Here the CDR3 reads CATSPIQSYEQYF. DNA for the CDR3: TGTGCCACCTCCCCGATACAGTCCTACGAGCAGTACTTC.

The chain has TRBV18 and TRBJ1-3; unclear D gene. The germline gives CDR1 KGHSH, CDR2 LQKENI. The CDR3 sequence is 16 residues long. The V and J ends lost 2 bases and 0 bases respectively, with 11 bases between them. CDR3 in DNA: TGTGCCAGCTCACCAACGGGCGGTTTCTCTGGAAACACCATATATTTT. Translated: CASSPTGGFSGNTIYF.

Ten or more counts support this clonotype. J is TRBJ1-3 and V is TRBV28; perhaps TRBD1 as D (5 bases). Germline V gene sequence: CDR1 MDHEN, CDR2 SYDVKM. The CDR3 has 15 amino acids. Trimming removed 11 bases from V and 1 base from J, with 18 bases in between. The CDR3 is CAGKDGAGSGNTIYF. CDR3 nucleotide sequence: TGTGCCGGCAAAGACGGGGCAGGGTCTGGAAACACCATATATTTT.

This clonotype occurred a few times. The chain is built from TRBV6-2 or TRBV6-3 and TRBJ2-1; 8 bases map to TRBD2. Germline V lookup: CDR1 MNHEY, CDR2 SVGEGT. This CDR3 is 15 amino acids long. J gave up 5 bases and V 4 bases, and 7 bases lay outside the gene matches. The chain's CDR3 is CASSFGVAGHNEQFF. CDR3 bases: TGTGCCAGCAGTTTCGGGGTAGCGGGGCACAATGAGCAGTTCTTC.

This clonotype was picked up many times. The chain carries TRBV27 and TRBJ2-7; D is undetermined. The germline CDR1 and CDR2 sequences are MNHEY and SMNVEV (reference sequence). V was cut by 6 bases and J by 3 bases, with 6 bases left in between. The CDR3 contains 11 residues. This CDR3 is CASSKDYEQYF. The CDR3, as DNA: TGTGCCAGCAGCAAAGACTACGAGCAGTACTTC.

This rearrangement joins TRBV24-1 to TRBJ2-7, with 8 bases fitting TRBD1. The CDR3 has 14 amino acids. Germline V gene lookup returns CDR1 KGHDR and CDR2 SFDVKD. J lost 7 bases, V lost 5 bases, and 9 bases had no gene match. CDR3 sequence reads: CATSAGQGAREQYF. The CDR3 region has the DNA TGTGCCACCAGTGCTGGTCAGGGGGCGAGGGAGCAGTACTTC.

This clonotype was seen at least ten times. This chain joins TRBV27 and TRBJ2-5, with D perhaps assigned TRBD1 or TRBD2 (5 bases each). This CDR3 comprises 12 residues. CDR1 is MNHEY, CDR2 SMNVEV, per germline (reference sequence). V was clipped by 3 bases and J by 7 bases, with 9 bases between them. CDR3 amino acids: CASSFYGGTQYF. In DNA form, the CDR3 reads TGTGCCAGCAGTTTCTATGGGGGGACCCAGTACTTC.

V and J are TRBV4-2 and TRBJ2-7, with 10 positions matching TRBD2. The CDR3 consists of 15 residues. Losses at the gene ends were 4 bases for V and 0 bases for J; bases not matched to a gene: 3. The germline CDR1 and CDR2 sequences are LGHNA and YNFKEQ. The DNA for the CDR3 is TGTGCCAGCAGCCCCGGACTAGCGGACTCCTACGAGCAGTACTTC. Translated, it gives CASSPGLADSYEQYF.

This clonotype appeared a few times. The chain has TRBV6-5 and TRBJ2-1, with D perhaps being TRBD1 or TRBD2 (5 bases each). Germline V gene data show CDR1 as MNHEY and CDR2 as SVGAGI. Trimming shortened V by 5 bases and J by 15 bases, and 14 bases separated the two germline ends. The CDR3 spans 11 residues. The CDR3 loop reads CASSRGEGLFF. The CDR3 coding sequence is TGTGCCAGCAGTAGGGGAGAGGGGCTGTTCTTC.

This clonotype was detected many times. The chain joins TRBV28 to TRBJ2-2; TRBD1 might be the D (5 bases). The CDR3 loop spans 17 amino acids. In germline, CDR1 is MDHEN, CDR2 SYDVKM. V was clipped by 2 bases and J by 7 bases, with 20 bases between them. This CDR3 reads CASSLPPWAGKGGELFF. DNA for the CDR3: TGTGCCAGCAGTTTACCGCCCTGGGCAGGGAAAGGCGGGGAGCTGTTTTTT. Full variable domain (missing parts from reference TRBV28 and TRBJ2-2): DVKVTQSSRYLVKRTGEKVFLECVQDMDHENMFWYRQDPGLGLRLIYFSYDVKMKEKGDIPEGYSVSREKKERFSLILESASTNQTSMYLCASSLPPWAGKGGELFFGEGSRLTVL.

This clonotype was observed many times. This chain joins TRBV6-1 and TRBJ1-6; 8 bases are shared with TRBD1. V gave up 4 bases and J gave up 5 bases; unmatched junction bases: 7. Per germline, CDR1 MNHNS and CDR2 SASEGT. The CDR3 sequence is 16 residues long. This chain's CDR3 is CASSVNWDRNNSPLHF. The CDR3 DNA reads as TGTGCCAGCAGTGTAAACTGGGACAGGAATAATTCACCCCTCCACTTT.

This clonotype was seen repeatedly, ten times or more. The genes are TRBV24-1 and TRBJ2-1, with D perhaps matching TRBD1 or TRBD2 (5 bases each). This CDR3 comprises 14 residues. V dropped 0 bases and J dropped 4 bases, with 6 bases sitting between them. Per germline, CDR1 KGHDR and CDR2 SFDVKD. For the CDR3, the DNA is TGTGCCACCAGTGATTTGGAGGGGTACAATGAGCAGTTCTTC. It yields the protein CATSDLEGYNEQFF.

The table lists this clonotype with a few counts. The V and J genes are TRBV4-3 and TRBJ2-7; D is uncertain. This CDR3 has 17 amino acids. Germline-derived CDR1 and CDR2 are LGHNA and YSLEER. Between the trimmed V and J ends, which lost 0 bases and 3 bases, there was a span of 18 bases. The CDR3 region has the DNA TGCGCCAGCAGCCAAGATAATAGTCGGGCGACCGGCTACGAGCAGTACTTC. Its protein is CASSQDNSRATGYEQYF.